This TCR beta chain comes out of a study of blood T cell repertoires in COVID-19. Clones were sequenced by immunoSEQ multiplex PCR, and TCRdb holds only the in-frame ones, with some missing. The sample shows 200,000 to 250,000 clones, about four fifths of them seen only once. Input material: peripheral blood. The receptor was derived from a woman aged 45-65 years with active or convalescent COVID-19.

The CDR3 here is CASSSTQSGSHTDSSYEQYV. CDR3 DNA: TGTGCCAGCAGCTCTACTCAATCGGGATCCCATACCGATAGCTCCTACGAGCAGTACGTC. This chain connects TRBV21-1 to TRBJ2-7; the table's D gene call, TRBD2, was not cross checked with the DNA. TRBV21-1 is a known pseudogene. The CDR3 loop spans 20 amino acids.